These 28 T cell receptor beta chains were all obtained from the same sample, sequenced in a study of T cells in localized non-small cell lung cancer. Data came from immunoSEQ multiplex PCR; TCRdb stores just in-frame clones and leaves some out. Of tens of thousands of clones in the sample, 81% were seen once. The input for sequencing was peripheral blood, taken before any cancer treatment. The receptor set was obtained from a man aged 40 to 75 with stage III squamous cell lung carcinoma.

J is TRBJ2-3 and V is TRBV28; weak D call: TRBD2 (6 bases). CDR1 is MDHEN, CDR2 SYDVKM, per germline. V was shortened by 4 bases and J by 3 bases, with 23 bases between the two germline ends. This CDR3 spans 18 amino acids. The CDR3 coding sequence is TGTGCCAGCAGTTCACGCCTCTTAGCGGTCCGGGGGACAGATACGCAGTATTTT. This codes for CASSSRLLAVRGTDTQYF.

V is TRBV2 and J is TRBJ2-4, with TRBD2 as a possible D gene (6 bases). This CDR3 has 15 amino acids. Trimming took off 6 bases at V and 3 bases at J, with 15 bases between the two ends. The germline V gene has CDR1 SNHLY and CDR2 FYNNEI. The CDR3 here is CASSLKGGGKNIQYF. Here the CDR3 DNA reads TGTGCCAGCAGCTTAAAGGGAGGCGGCAAAAACATTCAGTACTTC.

This chain links TRBV6-5 with TRBJ2-2, with 15 bases matching TRBD2. CDR3 length: 15 residues. The trim removed 5 bases at V and 6 bases at J, leaving 1 base unmatched. CDR1 is MNHEY and CDR2 is SVGAGI in the germline V gene. The CDR3 sequence: CASSRTSGRAGELFF. CDR3 bases: TGTGCCAGCAGTAGGACTAGCGGGAGGGCCGGGGAGCTGTTTTTT.

The chain uses TRBV30 and TRBJ2-2; no definite D call. V was trimmed by 1 base and J by 7 bases, leaving 7 bases between them. Germline V gene sequence: CDR1 GTSNPN, CDR2 SVGIG (reference sequence). The CDR3 length is 12 residues. CDR3 sequence: CAWSAGVGELFF. CDR3 nucleotide sequence: TGTGCCTGGAGTGCAGGAGTCGGGGAGCTGTTTTTT. Filled out from reference TRBV30 and TRBJ2-2, the complete variable domain reads SQTIHQWPATLVQPVGSPLSLECTVEGTSNPNLYWYRQAAGRGLQLLFYSVGIGQISSEVPQNLSASRPQDRQFILSSKKLLLSDSGFYLCAWSAGVGELFFGEGSRLTVL.

The CDR3 nucleotides read TGCGCCAGCAGCGTTGGAACTAGAGGCTCCTACAATGAGCAGTTCTTC. Protein product: CASSVGTRGSYNEQFF. J is TRBJ2-1 and V is TRBV5-1, with D tentatively TRBD2 (5 bases). With 4 bases removed from V and 0 bases from J, the gap between germline ends came to 14 bases. CDR1 is SGHRS, CDR2 YFSETQ, per germline. The CDR3 consists of 16 residues.

This sequence joins TRBV7-9 and TRBJ2-1; D is uncertain. CDR1 and CDR2 from the germline V gene are SEHNR and FQNEAQ (reference sequence). The length of the CDR3 is 14 residues. Trimming left V 1 base short and J 0 bases short, with 4 bases between. The CDR3 coding sequence is TGTGCCAGCAGCTTAGGGAGCTCCTACAATGAGCAGTTCTTC. Its protein is CASSLGSSYNEQFF.

This chain uses TRBV6-5 with TRBJ2-7; D gene uncertain. CDR3 size: 14 residues. CDR1 and CDR2 (germline): MNHEY, SVGAGI. V was clipped by 6 bases and J by 3 bases, with 15 bases between them. The CDR3: CASRPRLDHYEQYF. In DNA form, the CDR3 reads TGTGCCAGCAGACCCCGACTCGACCACTACGAGCAGTACTTC.

This clone was seen a handful of times. This chain connects TRBV2 to TRBJ2-7; tentatively, D is TRBD2 (5 bases). CDR3 length: 14 residues. Germline CDR1 is SNHLY and CDR2 is FYNNEI. Trimming cost V 5 bases and J 0 bases, with 11 bases left between them. CDR3 in amino acids: CASSREKSSYEQYV. CDR3 in DNA: TGTGCCAGCAGTAGGGAGAAGAGCTCCTACGAGCAGTACGTC.

The chain combines TRBV5-1 with TRBJ2-1, with D perhaps TRBD1 or TRBD2 (5 bases each). V shed 4 bases and J shed 2 bases, with 13 bases lying between them. The CDR3 totals 15 residues. Germline assignment: CDR1 SGHRS and CDR2 YFSETQ. The CDR3 sequence is CASSSTGGTYNEQFF. In DNA form, the CDR3 reads TGCGCCAGCAGCAGCACTGGGGGAACCTACAATGAGCAGTTCTTC.

This chain links TRBV5-1 with TRBJ2-2; tentatively, D is TRBD2 (5 bases). V gave up 7 bases and J gave up 5 bases, with 15 bases separating them. The CDR3 covers 14 residues. Germline CDR1 and CDR2: SGHRS and YFSETQ. Written as DNA, the CDR3 is TGCGCCAGCTACACCGGGCAGCGGACCGGGGAGCTGTTTTTT. Residues: CASYTGQRTGELFF.

J is TRBJ2-1 and V is TRBV11-3; possibly TRBD2 for D (6 bases). Germline-derived CDR1 and CDR2 are SGHNT and YENEEA. V was pared by 1 base and J by 6 bases, with 13 bases between. CDR3 length: 15 amino acids. The CDR3 nucleotides read TGTGCCAGCAGCTTAGTCCCAGCGGGCGGCAATGAGCAGTTCTTC. Its protein product is CASSLVPAGGNEQFF.

The V call is TRBV4-1, the J call TRBJ1-4; D call uncertain. This CDR3 contains 15 residues. V lost 4 bases and J 7 bases, leaving 16 bases between the germline ends. Germline V gene lookup returns CDR1 MGHRA and CDR2 YSYEKL. The CDR3 here is CASSLPTARAEKLFF. The CDR3 DNA is TGCGCCAGCAGCCTCCCTACGGCCCGGGCTGAAAAACTGTTTTTT.

This chain links TRBV6-6 with TRBJ1-2; perhaps TRBD1 as D (6 bases). Germline values: CDR1 MNHNY, CDR2 SVGAGI (reference sequence). The CDR3 loop spans 13 amino acids. Trimming removed 4 bases at V and 8 bases at J, with 14 bases between. CDR3 protein: CASSWDTAGGYTF. The CDR3 DNA reads as TGTGCCAGCAGTTGGGACACCGCGGGGGGCTACACCTTC.

The V call is TRBV30, the J call TRBJ1-1; 9 nucleotides line up with TRBD1. Looked up from germline, CDR1 is GTSNPN and CDR2 is SVGIG (reference sequence). The CDR3 has 13 residues. Trimming cost V 4 bases and J 10 bases; bases outside gene matches: 10. The CDR3 DNA sequence: TGTGCCTGGAACCCGGACAGGGGACGTGGAGCTTTCTTT. Its protein product is CAWNPDRGRGAFF.

V is TRBV4-1 and J is TRBJ2-6, with D perhaps TRBD1 (5 bases). This CDR3 is built from 16 residues. V dropped 3 bases and J dropped 2 bases, with 11 bases sitting between them. CDR1 MGHRA and CDR2 YSYEKL come from the germline V gene. CDR3 sequence: CASSQYTGAGANVLTF. In DNA form, the CDR3 reads TGCGCCAGCAGCCAGTACACAGGAGCTGGGGCCAACGTCCTGACTTTC.

The chain has TRBV18 and TRBJ2-5; TRBD2 is a possible D gene (5 bases). V dropped 8 bases and J dropped 3 bases, with 16 bases sitting between them. The germline V gene encodes CDR1 KGHSH and CDR2 LQKENI. This CDR3 contains 14 residues. CDR3 DNA sequence: TGTGCCAGCCGCACGGGTCTAGCAGAAGAGACCCAGTACTTC. Residues: CASRTGLAEETQYF.

The chain couples TRBV7-9 to TRBJ2-3; D might be TRBD2 (6 bases). The CDR3 is made up of 15 amino acids. Germline V gene lookup returns CDR1 SEHNR and CDR2 FQNEAQ (reference sequence). Trimming took 5 bases from V and 0 from J, leaving 12 bases between them. The CDR3 DNA follows: TGTGCCAGCAGCCCGACCGGGACTAGCACAGATACGCAGTATTTT. This translates into CASSPTGTSTDTQYF.

The CDR3 sequence is CASSVGGGGPSSGNTIYF. For the CDR3, the DNA is TGTGCCAGCAGCGTAGGCGGAGGGGGACCCTCCTCTGGAAACACCATATATTTT. This chain links TRBV9 with TRBJ1-3; a possible D gene is TRBD1 (6 bases). Germline V gene sequence: CDR1 SGDLS, CDR2 YYNGEE. This CDR3 comprises 18 residues. V was clipped by 0 bases and J by 0 bases, with 16 bases between them. The variable domain in full, completed from reference TRBV9 and TRBJ1-3, reads DSGVTQTPKHLITATGQRVTLRCSPRSGDLSVYWYQQSLDQGLQFLIQYYNGEERAKGNILERFSAQQFPDLHSELNLSSLELGDSALYFCASSVGGGGPSSGNTIYFGEGSWLTVV.

V gene TRBV4-1 combines with J gene TRBJ2-1; D is perhaps TRBD2 (5 bases). Germline V gene lookup returns CDR1 MGHRA and CDR2 YSYEKL. The V end was cut by 4 bases, the J end by 7 bases, with 17 bases between. This CDR3 has 15 amino acids. DNA of the CDR3: TGCGCCAGCAGCCCACCCTCCTCGGGGTGGAATGAGCAGTTCTTC. Its translation is CASSPPSSGWNEQFF.

The genes are TRBV25-1 and TRBJ1-2; possibly TRBD1 for D (6 bases). CDR1 MGHDK and CDR2 SYGVNS come from the germline V gene. The CDR3 has 12 amino acids. V was shortened by 4 bases and J by 4 bases, with 7 bases between the two germline ends. The CDR3 spells CASSGDTYGYTF. CDR3 sequence (DNA): TGTGCCAGCAGTGGGGACACCTATGGCTACACCTTC.

The V and J genes are TRBV4-1 and TRBJ1-1; possible D gene TRBD1, 5 bases. The V gene lost 4 bases and the J gene lost 3 bases, with 12 bases spanning the gap. Germline V gene lookup returns CDR1 MGHRA and CDR2 YSYEKL. This CDR3 contains 14 residues. CDR3 DNA sequence: TGCGCCAGCAGCCGGGGCCCCGGGGACACTGAAGCTTTCTTT. Translating it yields CASSRGPGDTEAFF.

The rearrangement joins TRBV19 to TRBJ1-1; no clear D. This CDR3 comprises 14 residues. Deletions cut 1 base from V and 2 bases from J, with 8 bases between. Germline lookup yields CDR1 LNHDA and CDR2 SQIVND (reference sequence). CDR3 sequence (DNA): TGTGCCAGTAGTATAGGGGCCGGTAACACTGAAGCTTTCTTT. Protein product: CASSIGAGNTEAFF.

The CDR3 bases are TGTGCCAGCAACCCTGGGGGGGCTTTTAATGAAAAACTGTTTTTT. It yields the protein CASNPGGAFNEKLFF. The chain employs TRBV28 and TRBJ1-4; weak D call: TRBD1 (6 bases). Trimming left V 7 bases short and J 4 bases short, with 16 bases between. The CDR3 length is 15 residues. Germline V CDR1 and CDR2: MDHEN, SYDVKM.

The chain links TRBV5-1 to TRBJ2-1; 10 nucleotides align to TRBD2. The CDR3 is 17 residues long. Germline CDR1 and CDR2: SGHRS and YFSETQ. V lost 3 bases, J lost 5 bases, and 11 bases stayed unmatched. CDR3 sequence (DNA): TGCGCCAGCAGCTGGGCCGTGGCAGCGGGGGGGCACAATGAGCAGTTCTTC. Translation: CASSWAVAAGGHNEQFF.

The rearrangement uses TRBV6-1 and TRBJ2-3; unclear D gene. This CDR3 is 12 amino acids long. Germline CDR1 MNHNS, CDR2 SASEGT. Trimming removed 0 bases at V and 6 bases at J, with 4 bases between. CDR3 bases: TGTGCCAGCAGTGAAGCGCGGGATACGCAGTATTTT. Translated, it gives CASSEARDTQYF.

The chain employs TRBV28 and TRBJ1-1; the match to TRBD1 covers 7 bases. Germline assignment: CDR1 MDHEN and CDR2 SYDVKM. This CDR3 has 16 amino acids. Unmatched junction bases numbered 16, after V lost 7 bases and J lost 5 bases. The CDR3 region is CASILTGWVGETEAFF. DNA for the CDR3: TGTGCCAGCATCCTGACAGGGTGGGTAGGAGAGACTGAAGCTTTCTTT. Using reference TRBV28 and TRBJ1-1 for the parts outside the CDR3, the full variable domain is DVKVTQSSRYLVKRTGEKVFLECVQDMDHENMFWYRQDPGLGLRLIYFSYDVKMKEKGDIPEGYSVSREKKERFSLILESASTNQTSMYLCASILTGWVGETEAFFGQGTRLTVV.

The chain has TRBV19 and TRBJ1-1; unclear D gene. CDR3 size: 11 residues. Germline V gives CDR1 LNHDA, CDR2 SQIVND (reference sequence). V lost 1 base to trimming and J lost 8 bases, with 5 bases between them. The CDR3 DNA reads as TGTGCCAGTAGTATAGGGGCAGAAGCTTTCTTT. Its translation is CASSIGAEAFF.

Points on this clone: At one of its ends the junction is not consistent with the germline gene, which may arise from a read error. V is TRBV11-2 and J is TRBJ1-3; D is perhaps TRBD1 (6 bases). The germline V gene has CDR1 SGHAT and CDR2 FQNNGV. This CDR3 contains 13 residues. The CDR3 protein is CASSEQRGDTTYF. CDR3 nucleotide sequence: TGTGCCAGCAGCGAACAGCGGGGGGACACCACATATTTT.